The T cell receptor beta chain under discussion was sequenced for a study of cytomegalovirus exposure and HLA in healthy donors. Study-wide results and caveats: In an earlier analysis, most TCR beta V segments were productive about 90% or about 30% of the time. In presence/absence analyses, roughly uniform sequencing depth across donors was assumed. A link between a missense DCLRE1C variant and TCR beta V- and J-gene trimming emerged from a later analysis.

Germline values: CDR1 MNHNY, CDR2 SVGAGI (reference sequence). This CDR3 spans 11 amino acids. Turning to this clone: What it recognizes is unknown.

PCR involved 60 Vbeta and 13 Jbeta primers. In the authors' methods: Tens of millions of unique TCR beta chains, 8.5 million to 14 million shared, were counted in a later analysis. TCRdb's copy holds only in-frame clones and misses some; the assay was immunoSEQ multiplex PCR. The D gene and trimming were derived from the DNA, and the V and J assignments and clone size from that table. The specimen's table records 100,000 to 150,000 clones. Sample: PBMCs. This TCR was sampled from a woman in her thirties or forties in good health and CMV-seronegative. The V gene is TRBV6-6, the J gene TRBJ2-6; D is unresolved. Here the CDR3 reads CATTGANVLTF. CDR3 in DNA: TGTGCAACCACAGGGGCCAACGTCCTGACTTTC.